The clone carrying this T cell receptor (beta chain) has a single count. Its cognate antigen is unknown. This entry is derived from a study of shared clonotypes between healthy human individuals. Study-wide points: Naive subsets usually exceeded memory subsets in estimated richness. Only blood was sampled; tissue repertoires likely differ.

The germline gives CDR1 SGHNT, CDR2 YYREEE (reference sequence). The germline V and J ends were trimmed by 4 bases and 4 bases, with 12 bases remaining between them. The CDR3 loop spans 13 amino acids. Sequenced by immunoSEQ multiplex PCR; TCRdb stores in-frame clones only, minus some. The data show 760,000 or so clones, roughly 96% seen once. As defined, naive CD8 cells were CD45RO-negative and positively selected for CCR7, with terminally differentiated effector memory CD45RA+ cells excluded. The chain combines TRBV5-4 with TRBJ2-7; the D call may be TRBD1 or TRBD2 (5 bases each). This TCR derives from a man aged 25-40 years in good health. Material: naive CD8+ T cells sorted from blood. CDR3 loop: CASSPGTVYEQYF. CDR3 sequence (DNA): TGTGCCAGCAGCCCCGGGACGGTGTACGAGCAGTACTTC.